These T cell receptor beta chains were read from a single sample in a study of shared clonotypes between healthy human individuals. Repertoires were generated with immunoSEQ multiplex PCR, while TCRdb's copy carries only in-frame clones and drops some. Of about 800,000 clones in the sample, about 96% were seen once. The material sequenced was naive CD8+ T cells sorted from blood. Receptors were obtained from a man aged 25 to 45 in good health. Both conserved end residues are part of each CDR3. The D gene is left open where the match is weak. For some rows the clone size is stated as once, few or many, or as a class when expanded; others skip it.

TRBV6-7	.	.	TRBJ2-1	CASSYSTAGTASYNEQFF	TGTGCCAGCAGTTACTCGACCGCTGGGACCGCCTCCTACAATGAGCAGTTCTTC
TRBV7-6	.	TRBD2	TRBJ2-1	CASSMLAGVPENEQFF	TGTGCCAGCAGCATGTTAGCGGGAGTCCCGGAGAATGAGCAGTTCTTC
TRBV7-8	.	.	TRBJ2-2	CASENLRRYPGELFF	TGTGCCAGCGAAAACCTTAGACGGTACCCCGGGGAGCTGTTTTTT
TRBV10-3	.	.	TRBJ1-1	CAISESREGWTEAFF	TGTGCCATCAGTGAGTCGAGGGAGGGTTGGACTGAAGCTTTCTTT
TRBV7-9	once	.	TRBJ1-4	CASSSPGFPGEKLFF	TGTGCCAGCAGCTCACCGGGATTTCCGGGCGAAAAACTGTTTTTT
TRBV7-9	.	TRBD2	TRBJ2-7	CASSPGTSGSYEQYF	TGTGCCAGCAGCCCCGGGACTAGCGGGAGCTACGAGCAGTACTTC
TRBV5-5	.	.	TRBJ2-1	CASRSGDTNEQFF	TGTGCCAGCAGATCAGGCGACACGAATGAGCAGTTCTTC
TRBV7-8	.	TRBD1	TRBJ2-2	CASSLGDRVDTGELFF	TGTGCCAGCAGCTTAGGGGACAGGGTCGACACCGGGGAGCTGTTTTTT
TRBV7-9	.	TRBD1	TRBJ2-7	CASSLGQGPTYEQYF	TGTGCCAGCAGCTTGGGACAGGGCCCAACCTACGAGCAGTACTTC
TRBV11-1	.	.	TRBJ2-3	CASSLYRTSTDTQYF	TGTGCCAGCAGCTTATATCGGACTAGCACAGATACGCAGTATTTT
TRBV29-1	.	TRBD1	TRBJ2-1	CSVDGDSFPRSYNEQFF	TGCAGCGTTGATGGGGACAGTTTTCCTCGCTCCTACAATGAGCAGTTCTTC
TRBV10-3	.	.	TRBJ1-4	CATQGSAAGNEKLFF	TGTGCCACCCAAGGGAGCGCCGCTGGTAATGAAAAACTGTTTTTT
TRBV10-1	.	.	TRBJ2-7	CASSEAVNYEQYF	TGCGCCAGCAGTGAGGCCGTTAACTACGAGCAGTACTTC
TRBV27	.	.	TRBJ2-3	CASSLLGTSGADTQYF	TGTGCCAGCAGTTTATTGGGGACAAGCGGCGCAGATACGCAGTATTTT
TRBV18	.	.	TRBJ2-1	CASSLGGGPPYNEQFF	TGTGCCAGCTCACTGGGAGGGGGTCCCCCCTACAATGAGCAGTTCTTC
TRBV6-5	.	TRBD1	TRBJ1-4	CASSPYNQGAGLFF	TGTGCCAGCTCCCCATACAACCAGGGGGCAGGACTGTTTTTT
TRBV7-2	.	.	TRBJ2-7	CASSLAPGDSYEQYF	TGTGCCAGCAGCTTAGCACCAGGGGACTCCTACGAGCAGTACTTC
TRBV27	.	.	TRBJ2-5	CASSRLIGLQETQYF	TGTGCCAGCAGCCGCCTTATAGGGTTACAAGAGACCCAGTACTTC
TRBV11-2	.	.	TRBJ1-1	CASSSDGVVAFF	TGTGCCAGCAGCTCAGACGGCGTGGTGGCTTTCTTT
TRBV5-6	few	.	TRBJ2-7	CASSLGAVQHYEQYF	TGTGCCAGCAGCTTGGGTGCGGTTCAACACTACGAGCAGTACTTC
TRBV7-3	.	.	TRBJ2-2	CASSDNTGELFF	TGTGCCAGCAGCGACAACACCGGGGAGCTGTTTTTT
TRBV4-3	.	.	TRBJ2-3	CASSQSRADTQYF	TGCGCCAGCAGCCAATCCCGGGCAGATACGCAGTATTTT
TRBV9	once	TRBD1	TRBJ2-1	CASSVGQGAGEQFF	TGTGCCAGCAGCGTAGGGCAGGGGGCGGGTGAGCAGTTCTTC
TRBV10-3	.	.	TRBJ2-1	CAISESPQVFGNEQFF	TGTGCCATCAGTGAATCGCCCCAAGTATTTGGGAATGAGCAGTTCTTC
TRBV5-1	.	.	TRBJ1-1	CASSSTTGEMNTEAFF	TGCGCCAGCAGCTCCACGACGGGGGAAATGAACACTGAAGCTTTCTTT
TRBV19	.	.	TRBJ2-7	CATSEGDYEQYF	TGTGCCACCTCGGAGGGGGACTACGAGCAGTACTTC
TRBV5-1	.	.	TRBJ2-5	CASSFRADAETQYF	TGCGCCAGCAGCTTCCGGGCCGATGCGGAGACCCAGTACTTC
TRBV4-3	.	TRBD2	TRBJ2-1	CASSQDGLAGIYNEQFF	TGCGCCAGCAGCCAAGATGGACTAGCGGGAATCTACAATGAGCAGTTCTTC
TRBV6-5	.	.	TRBJ1-5	CASAPYDSNQPQHF	TGTGCCAGCGCTCCGTACGATAGCAATCAGCCCCAGCATTTT
TRBV2	.	.	TRBJ2-7	CASRPATYEQYF	TGTGCCAGCAGACCCGCAACCTACGAGCAGTACTTC
TRBV7-9	.	.	TRBJ2-2	CASSLDSLATNTGELFF	TGTGCCAGCAGCTTAGATTCCCTCGCCACGAACACCGGGGAGCTGTTTTTT
TRBV27	.	.	TRBJ2-5	CASSTRGGRVWQETQYF	TGTGCCAGCAGTACCAGGGGAGGGCGGGTGTGGCAAGAGACCCAGTACTTC
TRBV10-3	.	TRBD1	TRBJ2-7	CAISLTGIYEQYF	TGTGCCATCAGTTTGACAGGGATCTACGAGCAGTACTTC
TRBV28	.	.	TRBJ2-5	CATSWISGWETQYF	TGTGCCACCTCGTGGATCTCAGGGTGGGAGACCCAGTACTTC
TRBV10-2	.	.	TRBJ2-5	CASSEFYQETQYF	TGCGCCAGCAGTGAGTTTTACCAAGAGACCCAGTACTTC
TRBV10-3	.	.	TRBJ2-5	CAVPEGETQYF	TGTGCCGTCCCGGAAGGGGAGACCCAGTACTTC
TRBV29-1	.	.	TRBJ1-2	CLVGGGSNYGYTF	TGCCTCGTTGGTGGGGGCTCGAACTATGGCTACACCTTC
TRBV4-2	.	.	TRBJ2-3	CASSQETPGASTDTQYF	TGTGCCAGCAGCCAAGAAACCCCGGGAGCGAGCACAGATACGCAGTATTTT
TRBV7-9	.	.	TRBJ2-3	CASSATSGGTDTQYF	TGTGCCAGCAGCGCGACTAGTGGGGGCACAGATACGCAGTATTTT
TRBV2	.	TRBD2	TRBJ2-3	CASNSGRAVDTQYF	TGTGCCAGCAATAGCGGGAGGGCGGTAGATACGCAGTATTTT
TRBV20-1	.	.	TRBJ1-2	CSARGVVGYTF	TGCAGTGCTAGAGGGGTCGTCGGCTACACCTTC
TRBV27	.	.	TRBJ2-5	CASRWGTQETQYF	TGTGCCAGCCGCTGGGGGACCCAAGAGACCCAGTACTTC
TRBV4-1	.	TRBD1	TRBJ2-7	CASSQVAGTGSYEQYF	TGCGCCAGCAGCCAAGTGGCCGGGACAGGGAGCTACGAGCAGTACTTC
TRBV2	.	TRBD1	TRBJ1-5	CASSEGTGAQYSNQPQHF	TGTGCCAGCAGTGAAGGGACAGGGGCACAATATAGCAATCAGCCCCAGCATTTT
TRBV27	.	.	TRBJ2-7	CASSLLGGYEQYF	TGTGCCAGCAGTTTATTGGGCGGATACGAGCAGTACTTC
TRBV27	.	.	TRBJ1-2	CASSPIGYGYTF	TGTGCCAGCAGCCCGATCGGCTATGGCTACACCTTC
TRBV27	.	.	TRBJ2-7	CASSLSAGRGPAYEQYF	TGTGCCAGCAGTTTATCCGCCGGTAGGGGACCAGCCTACGAGCAGTACTTC
TRBV7-9	.	.	TRBJ2-5	CASSPSGETQYF	TGTGCCAGCAGTCCCAGTGGGGAGACCCAGTACTTC